The rows below give T cell receptor beta chains drawn from one sample of a study of T cells in Graves' hyperthyroidism and ophthalmopathy. TCRdb called the multiplex PCR reads again in MiXCR, with one record for every CDR3 protein. There are 250,000 to 350,000 distinct CDR3 sequences in the sample; more than 15% occur only once, and over 45% lies in the top ten. Sequenced material: blood. The receptors were gathered from a woman in her fifties or sixties with Graves' ophthalmopathy. CDR3s include the opening cysteine and the closing phenylalanine or tryptophan. The D gene is left open where the match is weak. Some rows have no size entry. The others give once, few or many, or a class for an expanded clone.

j_gene,v_gene,abundance,d_gene,CDR3aa,CDR3nt
TRBJ2-5,TRBV2,many,NA,CASMATSSKETQYF,TGTGCCAGCATGGCGACTTCGTCCAAAGAGACCCAGTACTTC
TRBJ2-6,TRBV6-5,NA,NA,CASSYIKFSSGANVLTF,TGTGCCAGCAGTTACATTAAGTTCAGCTCTGGGGCCAACGTCCTGACTTTC
TRBJ1-3,TRBV7-2,few,NA,CASSLVPLSLISGNTIYF,TGTGCCAGCAGCTTAGTCCCTTTGTCACTTATCTCTGGAAACACCATATATTTT
TRBJ1-2,TRBV18,many,NA,CASSPTRGRADGYTF,TGTGCCAGCTCACCCACGAGGGGCCGGGCGGATGGCTACACCTTC
TRBJ2-5,TRBV5-5,many,NA,CASHDRSSGETQYF,TGTGCCAGCCACGACAGGTCGTCTGGAGAGACCCAGTACTTC
TRBJ2-2,TRBV5-1,many,NA,CASSSEGNTGELFF,TGCGCCAGCAGCTCGGAGGGGAACACCGGGGAGCTGTTTTTT
TRBJ2-3,TRBV19,few,NA,CASSKFRDTEGTDTQYF,TGTGCCAGTAGTAAGTTCCGGGACACCGAAGGGACAGATACGCAGTATTTT
TRBJ2-7,TRBV7-2,many,NA,CASSSGSGAEQYF,TGTGCCAGCAGCTCAGGGTCGGGGGCCGAGCAGTACTTC
TRBJ1-1,TRBV30,many,NA,CAWSRQADTEAFF,TGTGCCTGGAGTAGACAGGCTGACACTGAAGCTTTCTTT
TRBJ2-7,TRBV28,many,NA,CASSPGRAQWEQYF,TGTGCCAGCAGTCCCGGAAGGGCCCAGTGGGAGCAGTACTTC
TRBJ2-2,TRBV27,few,TRBD2,CASSLDGASGEAGELFF,TGTGCCAGCAGTTTAGATGGGGCTAGCGGGGAGGCTGGGGAGCTGTTTTTT
TRBJ2-5,TRBV6-2/TRBV6-3,many,NA,CASRTGWVETQYF,TGTGCCAGCAGGACAGGATGGGTGGAGACCCAGTACTTC
TRBJ1-2,TRBV27,NA,TRBD1,CASSKTGPLGYTF,TGTGCCAGCAGTAAGACAGGGCCCCTGGGCTACACCTTC
TRBJ2-1,TRBV11-3,many,TRBD2,CASSGGLAGGNEQFF,TGTGCCAGCAGCGGGGGACTAGCGGGAGGTAATGAGCAGTTCTTC
TRBJ1-5,TRBV20-1,many,TRBD1,CSARRTGGEQPQHF,TGCAGTGCTAGAAGGACAGGGGGGGAACAGCCCCAGCATTTT
TRBJ1-6,TRBV4-2,few,TRBD1,CASSQPGQAVSPLHF,TGTGCCAGCAGCCAGCCGGGACAGGCCGTCTCACCCCTCCACTTT
TRBJ1-2,TRBV7-9,few,TRBD1,CASSLVHLGTGGSPAF,TGTGCCAGCAGCTTAGTTCATTTGGGGACAGGGGGCTCCCCAGCCTTC
TRBJ2-2,TRBV9,NA,NA,CASSPGTPDTGELFF,TGTGCCAGCAGCCCCGGGACTCCTGACACCGGGGAGCTGTTTTTT
TRBJ2-7,TRBV4-3,NA,NA,CASSQDFEEYF,TGCGCCAGCAGCCAAGATTTTGAGGAGTACTTC
TRBJ1-6,TRBV20-1,many,NA,CSAKGGGGSVAGPLHF,TGCAGTGCTAAGGGCGGTGGGGGATCTGTTGCAGGACCCCTCCACTTT
TRBJ1-2,TRBV5-1,many,TRBD1,CASSLEGTGDGYTF,TGCGCCAGCAGCTTGGAGGGGACAGGGGATGGCTACACCTTC
TRBJ2-1,TRBV19,NA,NA,CASTVNRASEQFF,TGTGCCAGTACCGTGAACCGGGCCAGTGAGCAGTTCTTC
TRBJ2-1,TRBV30,many,TRBD2,CAWSGLAGGKQFF,TGTGCCTGGAGCGGACTAGCGGGAGGCAAGCAGTTCTTC
TRBJ1-2,TRBV20-1,many,NA,CSALAGTVYGYTF,TGCAGTGCCCTGGCGGGGACGGTCTATGGCTACACCTTC
TRBJ1-5,TRBV24-1,NA,NA,CATSESSWGGQPQHF,TGTGCCACCAGTGAAAGCTCGTGGGGGGGGCAGCCCCAGCATTTT
TRBJ1-5,TRBV7-2,many,NA,CASSLLYGGNQPQHF,TGTGCCAGCAGCTTACTTTATGGAGGCAATCAGCCCCAGCATTTT
TRBJ2-7,TRBV6-2/TRBV6-3,few,NA,CASSYAGTDNPYEQYF,TGTGCCAGCAGTTACGCCGGGACGGACAATCCCTACGAGCAGTACTTC
TRBJ2-5,TRBV3-1,many,TRBD2,CASSGRGGQETQYF,TGTGCCAGCAGCGGGCGCGGGGGTCAAGAGACCCAGTACTTC
TRBJ2-7,TRBV7-9,NA,NA,CASSSEGGGYEQYF,TGTGCCAGCAGCTCCGAAGGGGGGGGCTACGAGCAGTACTTC
TRBJ2-7,TRBV20-1,many,NA,CSARGVAYEQYF,TGCAGTGCTAGAGGGGTTGCCTACGAGCAGTACTTC
TRBJ2-1,TRBV20-1,NA,TRBD2,CSATRTSGSSYNEQFF,TGCAGTGCTACCCGGACTAGCGGAAGCTCCTACAATGAGCAGTTCTTC
TRBJ2-3,TRBV6-5,many,NA,CASSYRVKSYTQYF,TGTGCCAGCAGTTACCGAGTTAAGTCGTATACGCAGTATTTT
TRBJ2-1,TRBV18,NA,NA,CASSPREQGGNEQFF,TGTGCCAGCTCACCAAGAGAACAGGGGGGGAATGAGCAGTTCTTC
TRBJ2-3,TRBV29-1,few,NA,CSTQQTTSTDTQYF,TGCAGCACCCAACAGACCACTAGCACAGATACGCAGTATTTT
TRBJ2-7,TRBV5-6,NA,NA,CASSLRVGSSYEQYF,TGTGCCAGCAGCTTAAGGGTCGGGAGCTCCTACGAGCAGTACTTC
TRBJ2-7,TRBV25-1,NA,NA,CASSESGGFGYEQYF,TGTGCCAGCAGTGAATCGGGGGGCTTTGGCTACGAGCAGTACTTC
TRBJ2-1,TRBV7-2,NA,TRBD1,CASSFRTGGDEQFF,TGTGCCAGCAGCTTCAGGACAGGGGGGGATGAGCAGTTCTTC
TRBJ1-2,TRBV2,many,NA,CASSLRPGLEIYGYTF,TGTGCCAGCAGCCTAAGACCGGGACTGGAAATATATGGCTACACCTTC
TRBJ2-3,TRBV10-3,NA,NA,CAISDPSANTDTQYF,TGTGCCATCAGTGATCCGTCGGCAAACACAGATACGCAGTATTTT
TRBJ2-7,TRBV19,NA,NA,CASSARNGYEQYF,TGTGCCAGTAGTGCCAGGAACGGCTACGAGCAGTACTTC
TRBJ2-1,TRBV7-8,many,NA,CASSLSSSSYNEQFF,TGTGCCAGCAGCTTATCTAGCAGCTCCTACAATGAGCAGTTCTTC
TRBJ2-3,TRBV3-1,NA,NA,CASSTYYTDTQYF,TGTGCCAGCAGTACATATTACACAGATACGCAGTATTTT
TRBJ2-5,TRBV30,many,NA,CAWSRLSQETQYF,TGTGCCTGGAGTCGGCTATCCCAAGAGACCCAGTACTTC
TRBJ2-7,TRBV29-1,few,NA,CSVELALSGDPYEQYF,TGCAGCGTTGAATTGGCCCTCTCAGGGGACCCCTACGAGCAGTACTTC
TRBJ1-1,TRBV7-9,many,NA,CASSSKTTTSGTEAFF,TGTGCCAGCAGCTCAAAGACAACCACCTCGGGCACTGAAGCTTTCTTT
TRBJ1-1,TRBV30,many,NA,CAWSVVGAAEAFF,TGTGCCTGGAGTGTAGTCGGGGCGGCTGAAGCTTTCTTT
TRBJ2-1,TRBV6-1,many,TRBD2,CASSYSSGTSVLVEQFF,TGTGCCAGCAGTTACTCATCCGGGACTAGCGTTTTGGTTGAGCAGTTCTTC
TRBJ2-1,TRBV10-3,many,TRBD2,CAISDVISGGSYNEQFF,TGTGCCATCAGTGATGTAATTAGCGGGGGGTCCTACAATGAGCAGTTCTTC
TRBJ1-5,TRBV12-3/TRBV12-4,NA,NA,CASAVNSNQPQHF,TGTGCCAGTGCAGTAAATAGCAATCAGCCCCAGCATTTT
TRBJ2-4,TRBV20-1,NA,NA,CSARAPPDFIAKNIQYF,TGCAGTGCTAGAGCCCCCCCGGATTTCATAGCCAAAAACATTCAGTACTTC
TRBJ1-2,TRBV10-1,NA,TRBD1,CASNTGGSDGYTF,TGCGCCAGCAATACAGGGGGATCTGATGGCTACACCTTC
TRBJ1-1,TRBV5-6,many,TRBD1,CASSLNRGSMNTEAFF,TGTGCCAGCAGCTTAAACAGGGGGTCAATGAACACTGAAGCTTTCTTT
TRBJ1-6,TRBV20-1,few,NA,CSAKKDGGNSPLHF,TGCAGTGCTAAGAAAGATGGAGGTAATTCACCCCTCCACTTT
TRBJ2-1,TRBV11-2,few,NA,CASSLDRLGGEQFF,TGTGCCAGCAGCTTAGATCGTTTAGGGGGTGAGCAGTTCTTC
TRBJ2-2,TRBV18,few,NA,CASSHGLGVHANTGELFF,TGTGCCAGCTCACATGGACTGGGAGTGCACGCGAACACCGGGGAGCTGTTTTTT
TRBJ1-4,TRBV9,few,NA,CASSPGGIATNEKLFF,TGTGCCAGCAGCCCTGGGGGGATAGCAACTAATGAAAAACTGTTTTTT
TRBJ2-7,TRBV5-8,many,NA,CASSTDTISYEQYF,TGTGCCAGCAGCACTGACACGATCTCCTACGAGCAGTACTTC
TRBJ1-5,TRBV28,NA,NA,CASRFTGSGQPQHF,TGTGCCAGCAGGTTTACAGGGAGCGGTCAGCCCCAGCATTTT
TRBJ1-5,TRBV28,many,TRBD1,CASSWAGGTEPQHF,TGTGCCAGCAGCTGGGCAGGGGGCACCGAGCCCCAGCATTTT